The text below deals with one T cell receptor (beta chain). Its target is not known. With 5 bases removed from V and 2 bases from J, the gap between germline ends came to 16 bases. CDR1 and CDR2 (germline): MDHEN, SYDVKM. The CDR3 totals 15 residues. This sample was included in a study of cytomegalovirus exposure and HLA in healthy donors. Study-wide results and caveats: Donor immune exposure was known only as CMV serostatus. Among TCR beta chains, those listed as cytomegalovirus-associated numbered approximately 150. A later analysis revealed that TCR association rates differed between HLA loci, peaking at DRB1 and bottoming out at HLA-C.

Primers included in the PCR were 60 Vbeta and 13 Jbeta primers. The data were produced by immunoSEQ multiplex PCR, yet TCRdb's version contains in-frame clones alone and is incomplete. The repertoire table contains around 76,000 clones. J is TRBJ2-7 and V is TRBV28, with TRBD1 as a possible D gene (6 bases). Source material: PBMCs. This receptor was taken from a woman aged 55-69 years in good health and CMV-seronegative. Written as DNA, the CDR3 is TGTGCCAGCAGTGCCGTGACAGGACTCGCCTACGAGCAGTACTTC. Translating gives CASSAVTGLAYEQYF.